Shown below are 3 T cell receptor beta chains from a single sample sequenced in a study of blood T cells in healthy people across ages. A J-beta primer mix and a sample-barcoded 5' primer were used in a second PCR of about 6 to 12 cycles. TCRdb ran MiXCR on the 5' RACE reads and lists one entry per CDR3 protein. Found here are about 1 million distinct CDR3 sequences, 35% to 55% of them singletons; the top ten hold 18%. Sample: blood. These receptors were collected from a woman aged 60-70 years in good health.

This clonotype turned up a few times. The rearrangement uses TRBV25-1 and TRBJ1-2; D is undetermined. The CDR3 is made up of 13 amino acids. CDR1 is MGHDK and CDR2 is SYGVNS in the germline V gene. Between the trimmed V and J ends, which lost 5 bases and 3 bases, there was a span of 10 bases. Here the CDR3 reads CASSREEYYGYTF. Here the CDR3 DNA reads TGTGCCAGCAGTCGGGAGGAGTACTATGGCTACACCTTC.

This chain links TRBV10-3 with TRBJ2-3, with TRBD1 matching 7 bases. This CDR3 is 13 amino acids long. Per germline, CDR1 ENHRY and CDR2 SYGVKD. The junction had 5 bases not matched to a gene; V was cut back by 6 bases and J by 5 bases. DNA of the CDR3: TGTGCCATCAGCACAACAGGGGAAGATACGCAGTATTTT. Its protein is CAISTTGEDTQYF.

The chain joins TRBV20-1 to TRBJ2-7, with 15 positions matching TRBD2. The CDR3 spans 16 residues. Germline V gives CDR1 DFQATT, CDR2 SNEGSKA (reference sequence). With V trimmed by 1 base and J by 3 bases, 4 bases remained unmatched. CDR3 nucleotides: TGCAGTGCTAGAGCTTTGGGACTAGCGGGAGGCTACGAGCAGTACTTC. Its translation is CSARALGLAGGYEQYF.